This T cell receptor (beta chain) was recorded in a study of shared clonotypes between healthy human individuals. Study at large: Each donor had three CD4 naive, three CD4 memory, two CD8 naive and one CD8 memory plate.

TCRdb keeps only in-frame clones here, not all; method: immunoSEQ multiplex PCR. The sample shows about a million clones, approximately 80% of them seen only once. Study-wide points: A generally larger estimated richness was seen in naive subsets than in memory subsets. Clonotypes shared by all four sorted-subset donors had higher generation probabilities than non-shared clonotypes.

Comment on this clone: No antigen is known for it. Additional DNA sequences in this sample encode the identical CDR3.

The sample was memory CD4+ T cells from PBMCs. Regarding subset: CD45RA-negative fraction. The clonotype originates from a man aged 18 to 30 in good health. Some clones in this sample may be carry-over from other donors' samples.

The CDR3 DNA follows: TGTGCCAGCAGCTTGGGACGGCCCTACGAGCAGTACTTC. It specifies CASSLGRPYEQYF. The chain couples TRBV5-6 to TRBJ2-7; D gene ambiguous. This CDR3 spans 13 amino acids. Trimming left V 0 bases short and J 2 bases short, with 6 bases between. Germline V gene data show CDR1 as SGHDT and CDR2 as YYEEEE.